This entry describes one T cell receptor beta chain. Its antigen is unidentified. The CDR3 is made up of 14 amino acids. Germline lookup yields CDR1 SGHRS and CDR2 YFSETQ. For TCR beta, cDNA was produced by 5'RACE template switching with UMIs. TCRdb re-called the 5' RACE reads and catalogs CDR3 proteins one per entry, DNA excluded. The listing records about 370,000 distinct CDR3 sequences. These data are taken from a study of T cells expressing NK-cell markers. Study-wide results and limits: The share of CD8+ T cells held by dominant NKG2C+ clonotypes was 1.0-7.0% in several donors.

The gene calls are TRBV5-1 and TRBJ2-7; TCRdb lists TRBD1, though no DNA is available to test this call. Sample: blood T cells: a sorted CD56 or NKG2C T cell subset, CD4+ or CD8+ T cells, or bulk PBMC T cells (not recorded which). The source is a woman aged 45-60 years in good health. This CDR3 reads CASSRGQQAYEQYF. Filled out from reference TRBV5-1 and TRBJ2-7, the complete variable domain reads KAGVTQTPRYLIKTRGQQVTLSCSPISGHRSVSWYQQTPGQGLQFLFEYFSETQRNKGNFPGRFSGRQFSNSRSEMNVSTLELGDSALYLCASSRGQQAYEQYFGPGTRLTVT.